This TCR beta chain comes out of a study of blood T cell repertoires in COVID-19. The CDR3 length is 15 residues. The germline V gene encodes CDR1 SEHNR and CDR2 FQNEAQ (reference sequence). V shed 1 base and J 0 bases; nucleotides not matched to a gene: 2. There are a few counts of this clone. The table came from immunoSEQ multiplex PCR; TCRdb's copy has only in-frame clones and leaves some out. Of about 120,000 clones in the sample, over 65% were seen once. This clonotype originated in a man in his 70s with acute or convalescent COVID-19. This chain links TRBV7-9 with TRBJ2-7; 8 nucleotides match TRBD1. The sample taken for sequencing was peripheral blood. The DNA for the CDR3 is TGTGCCAGCAGCTTAGGGACAGGGATCTCCTACGAGCAGTACTTC. As protein: CASSLGTGISYEQYF. Combining the CDR3 with reference TRBV7-9 and TRBJ2-7 gives the whole variable domain DTGVSQNPRHKITKRGQNVTFRCDPISEHNRLYWYRQTLGQGPEFLTYFQNEAQLEKSRLLSDRFSAERPKGSFSTLEIQRTEQGDSAMYLCASSLGTGISYEQYFGPGTRLTVT.